Sequencing of this TCR beta chain was carried out in a study of cytomegalovirus exposure and HLA in healthy donors (dated by TCRdb to the late 2010s). As for the study more broadly: According to an earlier analysis of around 600 of the donors, about 170 million T cells yielded 90 million to 130 million unique TCR beta sequences and approximately 300 Gb of sequence data. To study patterns of TCR occurrence, a later analysis re-analyzed previously published TCR beta repertoires from more than 550 donors and added high-resolution HLA genotyping. Roughly five DR-DQ haplotypes were handled as single units for association and clustering, since linkage in the cohort was strong. In a later genetic analysis, genome-wide SNP genotypes for about 65% of the 666 donors were used, and that subset was treated as a discovery cohort. The study aimed to test whether cataloging public T cell receptors could reveal signatures of past pathogen exposure. Every repertoire in the discovery cohort had been generated on one and the same sequencing platform. Of the 300 to 500 genotyped donors, less than 90% were placed in the genetic ancestry cluster associated with self-reported Caucasian donors. Typing coverage differed by locus: A, B, C, DRB1 and DQB1 were typed in roughly 620-630 donors, DQA1 in 522, DPA1 in nearly 610, and DPB1 in 472. Among about 370 genotyped donors of the cohort, an average of around 240,000 unique TCR beta nucleotide sequences was sequenced per donor, of which 15% to 20% were non-productive. Besides the first cohort of 550 to 750 subjects, a separate validation cohort made up of 95 to 150 different subjects was used. The T cell repertoires of 666 subjects were profiled by immunosequencing and related to cytomegalovirus serostatus. Donor age, sex, ethnicity and CMV serostatus were collected together with the repertoire data. Both class I and class II loci were covered by HLA typing, at four-digit resolution. An earlier analysis of around 580 of the donors used high-throughput TCR beta sequencing to judge whether each TCR beta V gene segment behaved as functional or pseudogenic. To predict cytomegalovirus infection status, the study combined high-throughput TCR immunosequencing, statistical association of individual TCRs with disease status, and machine learning. Rather than using new phenotypic data, the later analysis identified candidate immune exposures from TCR beta sequences and from how often those sequences occurred across donors. An early release covering about 600 HLA-typed donors comprised approximately 300 gigabases of sequencing data and tens of millions of unique TCR sequences. Beyond this particular receptor, the publication reports: The study listed 150 to 200 TCR beta chains as associated with cytomegalovirus. A few of the identified cytomegalovirus-associated TCR beta chains were confirmed in vitro to be specific for cytomegalovirus antigens. The 87-base-pair reads could not distinguish some IMGT-functional V segments, including TRBV6-2 and TRBV6-3, so those segments were excluded. A cluster of highly shared sequence variants was judged likely to represent a technical artifact of the sequencing pipeline. Linkage disequilibrium might explain the correlated functional status among segregating V segments, but an unknown experimental factor could not be excluded. The authors suggested that the approach could potentially be generalized to other disease states and immunological phenotypes. A further reported finding was that TCR beta sequences accurately predicted the HLA-A and HLA-B alleles for most subjects in the first cohort. In an earlier analysis of fewer than 700 of the donors, most TCR beta V segments appeared in productive rearrangements about 87% or about 30% of the time, broadly matching IMGT annotations. Across donors, most TCR sequences were observed very rarely, whereas some public TCRs were present in many individuals. When HLA alleles, especially DR and DQ, strongly co-occurred, TCR associations were difficult to assign to individual alleles. Immune exposure information for the cohort was limited to CMV serostatus. Fewer than 20 rarely observed V segments, including chromosome 9 orphons, were excluded from the earlier analysis of some 590 of the donors because counts were too low. In a later analysis, several top co-occurrence clusters were reported to appear linked to parvovirus B19, influenza, CMV and Epstein-Barr virus. A later analysis found that HLA-associated TCR beta chains were more clonally expanded and had lower generation probabilities than equally common non-associated chains. In a later analysis, TCR association rates were found to vary across HLA loci, with the most associated TCRs seen for DRB1 alleles and the fewest for HLA-C alleles. According to a later analysis, most CMV-associated TCR beta chains appeared to be HLA-restricted, and the HLA associations seemed to be driven largely by CMV exposure. The presence/absence analyses assumed that sequencing depth was roughly uniform across donors, and that assumption may not be true. V-gene and J-gene trimming of TCR beta chains was associated with a missense DCLRE1C variant in a later genetic analysis, and the association was replicated in an independent cohort. At a false discovery rate of 0.05, a later analysis linked 16,000 or so TCR beta sequences to specific HLA alleles. Only TCR beta chains were sequenced in this cohort, and the absence of alpha or paired-chain data limited detectable features. Because HLA typing was unavailable for some donors at each locus, only the typed subset was used in association tests. A later genetic analysis reported fewer N-insertions in productive TCRs among donors in an Asian-associated ancestry cluster than the roughly 690-donor mean. The classifier was reported to diagnose cytomegalovirus status with high specificity and sensitivity in both the original and validation cohorts.

Worth noting for this clone: The antigen it binds to is not known. No base quality values were provided; no much bigger clone lies one nucleotide off.

Library preparation was by the immunoSEQ multiplex PCR assay. The multiplex PCR relied on a mix of 60 forward primers for TCR Vbeta segments and 13 reverse primers for TCR Jbeta segments. The CDR3 region of rearranged TCR beta genes was amplified from genomic DNA with a multiplex PCR assay. On the Illumina HiSeq System, the amplified TCR beta libraries were sequenced as 87-base-pair reads. Regarding the original processing steps: A later analysis counted 75 million to 100 million unique TCR beta chains across the 550 to 700 repertoires, and some 11 million of these chains were shared by at least two donors. A nearest-neighbor algorithm error-corrected the raw reads and collapsed the reads into unique sequences, merging closely related sequences to remove PCR and sequencing errors. V, D and J gene segments were assigned by aligning CDR3 sequences to IMGT reference sequences. For a sequence to be retained, a match of at least six nucleotides to both a V gene segment and a J gene segment was required. Rearrangements were classified as productive when the CDR3 lacked stop codons and remained in frame with V and J, and all other rearrangements were classified as non-productive. Following IMGT convention, CDR3 was defined as the stretch from the second conserved V-encoded cysteine to the conserved J-encoded phenylalanine. In an earlier analysis of around 600 of the donors, sequences lacking an unambiguous match to a single V gene segment were excluded. In an earlier analysis of roughly 600 of the donors, a V segment was called functional when productive rearrangements were above 56.7%, and segregating when the standard deviation between donors exceeded 5%. A statistical classification framework was developed to diagnose cytomegalovirus status using the catalog of TCR beta chain sequences. A later analysis assigned V and J genes by comparing TCR nucleotide sequences with IMGT/GENE-DB human TR gene sequences. A later analysis assigned CDR3 sequences and most-parsimonious VDJ recombination scenarios with the TCRdist pipeline. In a later analysis, each TCR beta chain was defined by its CDR3 amino acid sequence together with its V-gene family, and reads lacking a unique V-gene family were excluded. A later analysis removed 550 to 700 highly shared, low-generation-probability nucleotide sequences to deal with suspected cross-contamination and a sequencing artifact. A later analysis calculated a clonal expansion index for each public chain from normalized within-repertoire ranks of inferred template counts. A later analysis computed generation probabilities with a VDJ recombination model fitted to out-of-frame rearrangements, and checked the results against IGoR. A later analysis scored TCR-TCR, TCR-HLA and TCR-CMV co-occurrence with hypergeometric tests, applying a repertoire-size bias correction to TCR pairs. A later analysis estimated false discovery rates by permuting HLA or CMV assignments 20 times. In a later analysis, co-occurring TCRs were grouped using DBSCAN, and TCRdist sequence similarity was added for clustering within HLA-allele-positive subsets. Co-occurrence clustering excluded repertoires with fewer than 30,000 or more than 120,000 public chains, plus five with anomalous nucleotide sharing. Here the immuneACCESS table is served through TCRdb, limited to in-frame sequences with V and J called. Missing clones are a known gap in these copies; in checked studies unresolved V genes cover under half, and the rest lacks a known reason. V and J calls and clone size are those listed in that table; D and trimming were worked out from the DNA. The sample table records 150,000 to 200,000 clones; over 70% of these occur just once. The ten largest clones represent about 0.5% of the sample.

The cohort consisted of 650 to 700 healthy bone marrow donors. Cohort members were all nominally healthy when sampled, although unrecorded immune exposures were likely present. The donor tested CMV seronegative and was one of the 352 seronegative cohort members. Every donor gave a peripheral blood sample, and the peripheral blood mononuclear cells from that sample were used for TCR beta sequencing. The Qiagen DNeasy Blood Extraction Kit was used to extract genomic DNA from the blood cell samples. V gives up 5 bases and J gives up 4 bases, and the segment between their germline ends measures 6 bases. Per the germline V gene, SGHTA is the CDR1 and FQGTGA is the CDR2. Counted from cysteine to phenylalanine, this CDR3 has 13 amino acids. Only the CDR3 part of the read is kept: 39 bases, read in frame from the first base.

The rearrangement joined TRBV7-3 to TRBJ2-6, with the identity of the D gene unclear. The sample comprised PBMCs. The clonotype originates from a woman in her 50s in good health and CMV-seronegative. The CDR3 is CASSLPGANVLTF. DNA sequence: TGTGCCAGCAGCCTTCCCGGGGCCAACGTCCTGACTTTC.